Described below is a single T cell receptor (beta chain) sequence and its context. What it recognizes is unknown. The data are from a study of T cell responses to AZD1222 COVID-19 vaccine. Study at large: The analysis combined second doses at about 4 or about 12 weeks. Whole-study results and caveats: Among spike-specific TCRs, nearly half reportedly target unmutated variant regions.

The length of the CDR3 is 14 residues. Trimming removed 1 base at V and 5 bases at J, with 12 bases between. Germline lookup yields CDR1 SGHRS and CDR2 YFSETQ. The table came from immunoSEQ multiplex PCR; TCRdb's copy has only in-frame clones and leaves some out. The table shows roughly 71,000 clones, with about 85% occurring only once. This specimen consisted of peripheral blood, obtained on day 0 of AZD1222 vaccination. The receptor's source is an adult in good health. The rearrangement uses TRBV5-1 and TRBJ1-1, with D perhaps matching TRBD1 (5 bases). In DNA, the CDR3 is TGCGCCAGCAGCTTGACAGGTTTAAGTACTGAAGCTTTCTTT. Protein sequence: CASSLTGLSTEAFF.